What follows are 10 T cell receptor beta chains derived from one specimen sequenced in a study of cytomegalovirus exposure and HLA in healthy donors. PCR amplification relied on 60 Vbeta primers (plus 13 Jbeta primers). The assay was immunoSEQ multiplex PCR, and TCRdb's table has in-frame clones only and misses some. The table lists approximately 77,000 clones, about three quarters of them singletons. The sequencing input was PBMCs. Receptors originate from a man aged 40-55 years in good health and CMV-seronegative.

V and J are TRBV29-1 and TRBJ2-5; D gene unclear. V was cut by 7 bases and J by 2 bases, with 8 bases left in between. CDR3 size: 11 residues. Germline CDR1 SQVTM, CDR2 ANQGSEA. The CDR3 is CSAEVQETQYF. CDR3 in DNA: TGCAGCGCCGAGGTTCAAGAGACCCAGTACTTC.

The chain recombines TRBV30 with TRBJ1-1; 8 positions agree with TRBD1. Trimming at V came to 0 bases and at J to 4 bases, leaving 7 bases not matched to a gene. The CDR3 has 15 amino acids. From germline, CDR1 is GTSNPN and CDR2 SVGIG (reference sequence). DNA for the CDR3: TGTGCCTGGAGTGTAGGAGGACAGGGCCGCACTGAAGCTTTCTTT. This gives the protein CAWSVGGQGRTEAFF. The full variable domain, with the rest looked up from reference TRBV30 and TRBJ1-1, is SQTIHQWPATLVQPVGSPLSLECTVEGTSNPNLYWYRQAAGRGLQLLFYSVGIGQISSEVPQNLSASRPQDRQFILSSKKLLLSDSGFYLCAWSVGGQGRTEAFFGQGTRLTVV.

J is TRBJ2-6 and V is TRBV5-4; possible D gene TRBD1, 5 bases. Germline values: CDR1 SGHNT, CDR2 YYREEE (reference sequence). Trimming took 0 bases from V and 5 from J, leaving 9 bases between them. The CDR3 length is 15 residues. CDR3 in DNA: TGTGCCAGCAGCTTGGACAGGCGGTGGGCCAACGTCCTGACTTTC. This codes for CASSLDRRWANVLTF.

The CDR3 nucleotides read TGTGCCAGCAGTGCCCTAGCGGTACTGAACACCGGGGAGCTGTTTTTT. It translates to CASSALAVLNTGELFF. The chain carries TRBV6-1 and TRBJ2-2; 7 bases line up with TRBD2. Trimming at V came to 4 bases and at J to 1 base, leaving 6 bases not matched to a gene. Per germline, CDR1 MNHNS and CDR2 SASEGT. The CDR3 has 16 residues.

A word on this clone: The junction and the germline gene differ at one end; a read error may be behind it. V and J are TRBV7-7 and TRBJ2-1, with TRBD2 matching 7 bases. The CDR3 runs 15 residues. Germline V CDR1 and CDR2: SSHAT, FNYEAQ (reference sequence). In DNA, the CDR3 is TGTGCTAGCAGCTTGGGGCCTAGCGGAAACAATGAGCAGTTCTTC. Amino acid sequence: CASSLGPSGNNEQFF.

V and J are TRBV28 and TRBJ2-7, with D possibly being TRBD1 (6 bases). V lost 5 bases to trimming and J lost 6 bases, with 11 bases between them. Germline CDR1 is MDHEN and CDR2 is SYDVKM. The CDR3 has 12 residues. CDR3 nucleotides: TGTGCCAGCAGTGACAGGAGATTCGAGCAGTACTTC. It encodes CASSDRRFEQYF.

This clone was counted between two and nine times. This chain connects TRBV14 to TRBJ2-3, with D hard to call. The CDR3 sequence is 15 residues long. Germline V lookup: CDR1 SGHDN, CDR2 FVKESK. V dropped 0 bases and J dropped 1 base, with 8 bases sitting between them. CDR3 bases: TGTGCCAGCAGCCAAGAGGGCGTGGGCACAGATACGCAGTATTTT. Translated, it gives CASSQEGVGTDTQYF.

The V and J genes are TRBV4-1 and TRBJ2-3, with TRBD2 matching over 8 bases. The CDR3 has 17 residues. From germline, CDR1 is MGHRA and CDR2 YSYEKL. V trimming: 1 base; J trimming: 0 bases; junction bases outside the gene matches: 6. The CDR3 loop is CASSQVFPSGSTDTQYF. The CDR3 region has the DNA TGCGCCAGCAGCCAAGTCTTTCCTAGCGGGAGCACAGATACGCAGTATTTT.

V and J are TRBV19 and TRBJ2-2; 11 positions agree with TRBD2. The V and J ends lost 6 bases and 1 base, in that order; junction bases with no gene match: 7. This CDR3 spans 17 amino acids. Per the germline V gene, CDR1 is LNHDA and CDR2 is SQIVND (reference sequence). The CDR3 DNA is TGTGCCAGTAGCCAACCTGGGACTAGCGGGAACACCGGGGAGCTGTTTTTT. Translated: CASSQPGTSGNTGELFF.

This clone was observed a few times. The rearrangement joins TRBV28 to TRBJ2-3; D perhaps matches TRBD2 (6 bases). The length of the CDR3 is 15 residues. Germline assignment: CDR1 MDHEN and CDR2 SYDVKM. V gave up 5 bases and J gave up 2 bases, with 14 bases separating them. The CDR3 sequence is CASSPGLYNTDTQYF. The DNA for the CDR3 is TGTGCCAGCAGTCCCGGACTATACAACACAGATACGCAGTATTTT.